These 2 T cell receptor beta chains were all obtained from the same sample, sequenced in a study of blood T cell repertoires in COVID-19. Clones were sequenced by immunoSEQ multiplex PCR, and TCRdb holds only the in-frame ones, with some missing. The repertoire consists of 50,000 to 75,000 clones, with 60% to 80% occurring once and the leading ten covering about a fifth. The source material was peripheral blood. These receptors were obtained from an elderly man with active or convalescent COVID-19.

The chain uses TRBV2 and TRBJ1-5; D gene uncertain. The CDR3 sequence is 15 residues long. Germline values: CDR1 SNHLY, CDR2 FYNNEI. Trimming pared 4 bases from V and 2 bases from J, leaving 12 bases between. The DNA of the CDR3 is TGTGCCAGCAGTGTGGACTCAGGAGGCAATCAGCCCCAGCATTTT. Translated, it gives CASSVDSGGNQPQHF.

The chain couples TRBV18 to TRBJ2-7, with TRBD2 matching 10 bases. The CDR3 loop spans 16 amino acids. CDR1 KGHSH and CDR2 LQKENI come from the germline V gene. Trimming removed 2 bases from V and 1 base from J; junction bases left unmatched: 5. The CDR3 DNA sequence: TGTGCCAGCTCACCAACCGGGACTAGCGTGTCCTACGAGCAGTACTTC. It specifies CASSPTGTSVSYEQYF.